These 18 T cell receptor beta chains share one sample of origin, sequenced in a study of blood T cells in healthy people across ages. A second PCR, run for roughly 7 to 12 cycles, used a sample-barcoded 5' primer plus a J-beta primer mix. TCRdb reprocessed the 5' RACE reads with MiXCR, giving one entry per CDR3 protein. The repertoire holds about 800,000 distinct CDR3 sequences, 58% seen once, with around 20% in the top ten. Input material: blood. The receptors originated from a man in his thirties or forties in good health.

This chain uses TRBV29-1 with TRBJ2-7; TRBD1 aligns across 7 bases. CDR1 and CDR2 from the germline V gene are SQVTM and ANQGSEA. This CDR3 is built from 12 residues. V shed 5 bases and J 5 bases; nucleotides not matched to a gene: 6. This CDR3 reads CSVIEGADEQYF. CDR3 nucleotide sequence: TGCAGCGTTATTGAGGGGGCAGACGAGCAGTACTTC.

Many counts were recorded for this clonotype. The chain is built from TRBV4-2 and TRBJ2-6; D uncertain. V was cut by 4 bases and J by 0 bases, with 13 bases left in between. This CDR3 contains 17 residues. Germline CDR1 and CDR2: LGHNA and YNFKEQ. The CDR3 spells CASSREGRLSGANVLTF. The CDR3 region has the DNA TGTGCCAGCAGCCGAGAAGGACGTCTCTCTGGGGCCAACGTCCTGACTTTC.

The genes are TRBV11-1 and TRBJ2-3, with D maybe TRBD1 (6 bases). Germline V gives CDR1 SGHAT, CDR2 FQDESV (reference sequence). The V end was cut by 5 bases, the J end by 0 bases, with 12 bases between. The CDR3 spans 15 residues. The CDR3 DNA reads TGTGCCAGCAGCCCTAGGGGGTCTAGCACAGATACGCAGTATTTT. It specifies CASSPRGSSTDTQYF.

The chain joins TRBV20-1 to TRBJ1-2, with 7 bases identical to TRBD1. V dropped 3 bases and J dropped 3; count of bases not matched to a gene: 7. The CDR3 extends over 14 amino acids. Germline CDR1 is DFQATT and CDR2 is SNEGSKA (reference sequence). CDR3 sequence: CSASQGGRYYGYTF. In DNA, the CDR3 is TGCAGTGCTAGTCAGGGGGGCAGGTACTATGGCTACACCTTC.

This clonotype was counted between two and nine times. The chain has TRBV11-2 and TRBJ2-7; D remains unclear. The V gene's germline CDR1 is SGHAT and CDR2 FQNNGV. Trimming left V 4 bases short and J 1 base short, with 8 bases between. The CDR3 runs 13 residues. The CDR3 DNA follows: TGTGCCAGCAGCTCGGCGGAGTCCTACGAGCAGTACTTC. It yields the protein CASSSAESYEQYF.

The rearrangement uses TRBV6-6 and TRBJ2-3, with 7 bases identical to TRBD1. The V gene's germline CDR1 is MNHNY and CDR2 SVGAGI (reference sequence). This CDR3 is 13 amino acids long. The ends lost 7 bases at V and 2 bases at J; junction bases unmatched: 3. CDR3 sequence (DNA): TGTGCCAGCACCGACAGGGACACAGATACGCAGTATTTT. It specifies CASTDRDTDTQYF.

The CDR3 loop is CSASLGGRWQAFF. CDR3 sequence (DNA): TGCAGTGCTAGTCTGGGCGGGAGATGGCAAGCGTTCTTC. The V and J genes are TRBV20-1 and TRBJ2-1, with 7 bases matching TRBD2. This CDR3 is 13 amino acids long. The V gene's germline CDR1 is DFQATT and CDR2 SNEGSKA (reference sequence). Germline trimming cut 3 bases from V and 15 bases from J; bases unmatched to any gene: 14.

The V call is TRBV12-3 or TRBV12-4, the J call TRBJ2-3; D gene ambiguous. Trimming stripped 4 bases from V and 3 bases from J, with 8 bases between. The CDR3 sequence is 13 residues long. CDR3 coding DNA: TGTGCCAGCAGTTCGCAGGAGACAGATACGCAGTATTTT. This translates into CASSSQETDTQYF.

This clonotype was recorded a few times. The chain carries TRBV6-2 or TRBV6-3 and TRBJ2-1; 10 positions match TRBD2. The V segment lost 5 bases and the J segment 12 bases; nucleotides outside the gene matches: 4. Germline V gene sequence: CDR1 MNHEY, CDR2 SVGEGT. The CDR3 covers 12 residues. The DNA of the CDR3 is TGTGCCAGCAGTGCCAGCGGGAGGGTGCAGTTCTTC. It yields the protein CASSASGRVQFF.

On this clonotype itself: Sequence at one end of the junction differs from germline and may be a read error. The J gene is TRBJ1-4, the V gene TRBV20-1; 8 positions agree with TRBD1. CDR1 DFQATT and CDR2 SNEGSKA come from the germline V gene (reference sequence). The CDR3 has 13 amino acids. The CDR3 coding sequence is TGTAGTGCTCCGGACAGGGTTAATGAAAAACTGTTTTTT. Encoded protein: CSAPDRVNEKLFF.

The chain is built from TRBV4-3 and TRBJ2-1; D not certain. The germline V gene has CDR1 LGHNA and CDR2 YSLEER. Trimming shortened V by 1 base and J by 6 bases, and 10 bases separated the two germline ends. This CDR3 spans 14 amino acids. CDR3 nucleotide sequence: TGCGCCAGCAGCCAAGTATCAGATACCAATGAGCAGTTCTTC. Translating it yields CASSQVSDTNEQFF.

The table lists this clonotype with a count of one. The rearrangement uses TRBV30 and TRBJ1-1; perhaps TRBD1 as D (5 bases). The length of the CDR3 is 13 residues. Germline CDR1 and CDR2: GTSNPN and SVGIG (reference sequence). Trimming took off 4 bases at V and 5 bases at J, with 14 bases between the two ends. The CDR3 protein is CAWTPLGGTEAFF. The CDR3 DNA reads as TGTGCCTGGACCCCCCTTGGGGGGACTGAAGCTTTCTTT. The full variable domain, rest sourced from reference TRBV30 and TRBJ1-1, is SQTIHQWPATLVQPVGSPLSLECTVEGTSNPNLYWYRQAAGRGLQLLFYSVGIGQISSEVPQNLSASRPQDRQFILSSKKLLLSDSGFYLCAWTPLGGTEAFFGQGTRLTVV.

In this sample, this clonotype turned up a few times. This chain joins TRBV12-3 or TRBV12-4 and TRBJ2-1; D gene unclear. With 2 bases removed from V and 3 bases from J, the gap between germline ends came to 8 bases. The CDR3 is 14 residues long. In DNA, the CDR3 is TGTGCCAGCAGTTTATTCCCTAACTACAATGAGCAGTTCTTC. As protein: CASSLFPNYNEQFF.

This chain links TRBV7-2 with TRBJ2-1, with 7 bases identical to TRBD2. Germline CDR1 reads SGHTA; CDR2 reads FQGNSA. There are 12 residues in the CDR3. V lost 1 base and J lost 15; bases outside the gene matches: 6. The CDR3 DNA reads TGTGCCAGCAGCTTAGGGGAGGGCCCCCTGTTCTTC. Translated: CASSLGEGPLFF.

This rearrangement joins TRBV20-1 to TRBJ1-2, with a possible D match to TRBD1 (5 bases). Trimming took 3 bases from V and 2 from J, leaving 7 bases between them. This CDR3 comprises 12 residues. Germline CDR1 is DFQATT and CDR2 is SNEGSKA (reference sequence). CDR3 amino acids: CSASGHNYGYTF. The CDR3 DNA is TGCAGTGCTAGCGGACACAACTATGGCTACACCTTC.

As concerns this clonotype: This sequence may be a read error, since a much larger clone differs from it by one base. In nucleotides, the CDR3 is TGTGCCGGCAGCCAAAATCAGGAGACCCAGTACTTC. Amino acids: CAGSQNQETQYF. The chain recombines TRBV5-5 with TRBJ2-7; no firm D call. The closer fit of TRBJ2-5 to the DNA end suggests the J call may be wrong. The CDR3 contains 12 residues. Per germline, CDR1 SGHKS and CDR2 YYEKEE (reference sequence).

This clonotype was counted between two and nine times. The V gene is TRBV7-2, the J gene TRBJ2-5; weak D call: TRBD2 (6 bases). Trimming shortened V by 5 bases and J by 12 bases, and 19 bases separated the two germline ends. There are 13 residues in the CDR3. CDR1 is SGHTA, CDR2 FQGNSA, per germline. In nucleotides, the CDR3 is TGTGCCAGCAGCCCAGAGCGGAAGCGGGCTAAGTACTTC. Amino acid sequence: CASSPERKRAKYF.

This clonotype showed up just a few times. The CDR3 nucleotides are TGTGCCAGCAGTGACTCCCCCGGACAGCCCCAGCATTTT. This encodes CASSDSPGQPQHF. This sequence joins TRBV27 and TRBJ1-5, with D hard to call. The CDR3 is made up of 13 amino acids. Germline CDR1 reads MNHEY; CDR2 reads SMNVEV (reference sequence). V was clipped by 5 bases and J by 7 bases, with 12 bases between them.